The source of this T cell receptor (beta chain) is a study of blood T cell repertoires in COVID-19. Assay used: immunoSEQ multiplex PCR; TCRdb lists only in-frame clones, some missing. Of some 200,000 clones listed, approximately 80% are singletons. Cohorts were determined from participant-reported clinical history. This CDR3 contains 15 residues. V shed 3 bases and J 7 bases; nucleotides not matched to a gene: 4. Germline values: CDR1 WSHSY, CDR2 SAAADI. Source material: PBMCs or T cells enriched from blood (not recorded which). The V gene is TRBV10-2, the J gene TRBJ2-3; 13 bases align to TRBD2. This clonotype was obtained from a woman aged 45 to 65 with acute COVID-19. This CDR3 reads CASSDPGTSGNTQYF. CDR3 in DNA: TGCGCCAGCAGTGACCCCGGGACTAGCGGGAATACGCAGTATTTT.